This T cell receptor (beta chain) was obtained from a study of siplizumab effects on memory and regulatory T cells. Data came from immunoSEQ multiplex PCR; TCRdb stores just in-frame clones and leaves some out. The profile shows approximately 100,000 clones, 92% of them singletons. This clone has only one observation. Antigen specificity is unknown. Findings and caveats of the study: Proliferating CD4+ or CD8+ clones, roughly 80-97% of them, lacked an assignable naive or memory phenotype. In controls, less than 30% of mappable alloreactive CD4+ clones were Treg-derived on average, versus just under 70% with siplizumab. Memory cells seemed less diverse than naive T cells, which seemed major alloresponse contributors. Unstimulated subsets accounted for the mapping of only a minor share of the clones that were alloreactive.

This receptor was taken from a human donor in good health. Sample: Tregs sorted from blood.

The DNA of the CDR3 is TGTGCCAGCAGTGAGGGCAGCACTCCTGGGGGCTACACCTTC. It specifies CASSEGSTPGGYTF. This chain uses TRBV2 with TRBJ1-2; no clear D. Between the trimmed V and J ends, which lost 3 bases and 8 bases, there was a span of 16 bases. The CDR3 covers 14 residues. CDR1 SNHLY and CDR2 FYNNEI come from the germline V gene.